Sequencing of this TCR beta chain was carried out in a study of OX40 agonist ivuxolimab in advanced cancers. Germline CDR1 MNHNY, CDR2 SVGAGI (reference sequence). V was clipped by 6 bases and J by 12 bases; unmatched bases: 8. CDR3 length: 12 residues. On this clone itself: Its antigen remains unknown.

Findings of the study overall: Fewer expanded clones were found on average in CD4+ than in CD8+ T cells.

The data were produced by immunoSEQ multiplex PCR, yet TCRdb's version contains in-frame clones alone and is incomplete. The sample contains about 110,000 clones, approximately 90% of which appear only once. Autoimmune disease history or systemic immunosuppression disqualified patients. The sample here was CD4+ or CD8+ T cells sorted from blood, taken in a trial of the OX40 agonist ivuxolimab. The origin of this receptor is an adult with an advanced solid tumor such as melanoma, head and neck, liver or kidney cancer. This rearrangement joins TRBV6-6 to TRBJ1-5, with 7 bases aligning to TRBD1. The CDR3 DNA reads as TGTGCCAGCAGCGCGGGACAGTCAGGCCAGCATTTT. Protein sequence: CASSAGQSGQHF.